This T cell receptor (beta chain) was observed in a study of siplizumab effects on memory and regulatory T cells. The protocol was immunoSEQ multiplex PCR, while the TCRdb copy is restricted to in-frame clones and leaves out a portion. The sample carries about 14,000 clones, 45% to 50% recorded once. Cells that made up the mixed lymphocyte reaction were cocultured at 37°C for approximately 6 days. Labelling reagents were assigned as CFSE for responder PBMCs and Violet Dye for stimulator PBMCs, which were mixed 1:1. Findings and limits, study-wide: Proliferating siplizumab-cultured Tregs lacked confirmed suppressive function. No naive or memory phenotype could be assigned to roughly 80-97% of proliferating clones. The alloresponse seemed to draw substantially on naive T cells, which appeared more diverse than memory cells.

Turning to this clone: The antigen is unknown.

CDR1 is KGHSH and CDR2 is LQKENI in the germline V gene. CDR3 size: 13 residues. V gave up 3 bases and J gave up 9 bases, with 12 bases separating them. Material for sequencing was CFSE-low (dividing) CD4+ T cells sorted from an allogeneic mixed lymphocyte reaction. This TCR derives from a human donor in good health; the cells came from an allogeneic mixed lymphocyte reaction. The chain carries TRBV18 and TRBJ1-5; no reliable D call. The CDR3 DNA reads TGTGCCAGCTCACCCGCAGATATCACGCCCCAGCATTTT. It specifies CASSPADITPQHF.